The present T cell receptor (beta chain) was sequenced within a study of identical twins (dated by TCRdb to between 2015 and 2016). Regarding the complete study: TCR alpha and beta repertoires from monozygotic twins, unrelated adults of various ages and cord blood were deep-sequenced to test whether fetal clonotypes persist. To rule out contamination, replicate twin experiments were performed at different times with different library preparation protocols. Study-level results and caveats: Recombination models systematically underestimated out-of-frame TCR alpha sharing in monozygotic twins but agreed with sharing between unrelated individuals. Compared with coincidental sharing between unrelated individuals, out-of-frame TCR alpha sequences shared between twins had an excess of sequences with low generation probability. A weaker excess of twin sharing was found in beta out-of-frame sequences because the signal-to-noise ratio was lowered by fewer shared sequences. Abundant cord blood beta clonotypes carried fewer insertions; young adult naive repertoires showed a weaker similar trend, while memory repertoires showed none. Because the same donors could not be followed over many years, the conclusions relied on cross-sectional statistical analysis. Invariant T cells such as MAIT and iNKT could partly confound zero-insertion analyses, although diverse VJ usage argued against such confounding for most clonotypes.

V loses 0 bases, J loses 2 bases, and the germline ends lie 7 bases apart. CDR1 and CDR2, per the germline V gene (reference sequence), are DFQATT and SNEGSKA. From cysteine to phenylalanine, the CDR3 is 13 amino acids long. The only DNA kept is the CDR3, 39 bases in frame from the first base. This clonotype was counted ten times or more. The specificity of this receptor is unknown. No qualities accompany the bases; no much larger clone lies one base away. Only healthy Caucasian donors were included. The library was generated by 5' RACE. TCRdb lists the instrument as Illumina HiSeq 2000. Template switching added a universal primer binding site, and the final cDNA carried a unique molecular identifier that allowed TCR cDNA molecules to be counted accurately. Specific primers in the conserved constant-segment region were used to synthesize first-strand cDNA for the TCR alpha and beta chains. To control for contamination, every cDNA library carried two barcodes: a SMART-Mk sample barcode plus Illumina barcodes. Two successive PCR steps introduced TruSeq adapter sequences along with Illumina sample barcodes. TCR alpha and beta cDNA libraries were sequenced on the Illumina HiSeq platform with custom primers. From the authors' description of their analysis: Raw reads were processed with MiGEC to extract unique molecular identifiers, and MiXCR was used to determine CDR3 positions. For each individual, recombination models were inferred using an EM algorithm with the repgenHMM and IGoR tools. Shared clonotype analysis was performed with the tcR package in R, normalizing sharing by the product of cloneset sizes. Out-of-frame nonproductive sequences were analyzed to study raw recombination free of thymic and clonal selection effects. In TCRdb, the public reads were trimmed at Q25 with fastp and aligned with MiXCR, with productive beta chains retained. A single entry per CDR3 protein holds the most common genes and DNA from its merged rows. These V and J calls derive from TCRdb rather than the authors' analysis. In all, the sample holds some 1,700,000 distinct CDR3 sequences, and roughly a third of those were seen once. The top ten clonotypes cover about 0.25% of the sample.

The sequencing sample was made of cord blood. The chain is assembled from TRBV20-1 and TRBJ2-5, with a tentative D gene TRBD1 over 6 matching bases. The sequence came from a newborn girl in good health. The CDR3 reads as follows: CSARDTGQETQYF. The DNA sequence is as follows: TGCAGTGCTAGAGATACAGGGCAAGAGACCCAGTACTTC.